This record covers a single T cell receptor beta chain. The data were taken from a study of patients and donors after allogeneic stem cell transplantation. The V segment lost 0 bases and the J segment 6 bases; nucleotides outside the gene matches: 10. Germline CDR1 SGHDT, CDR2 YYEEEE. This CDR3 region has 16 residues. TCRdb re-analysed the RT-PCR reads in MiXCR, keeping a single row per CDR3 protein. The data show hundreds of thousands of distinct CDR3 sequences, under 20% seen once. The sample consisted of blood, either unsorted or a sorted T cell fraction (not recorded which). This TCR came from a human donor who was either an allogeneic HSCT recipient or a stem cell or donor lymphocyte infusion donor (not recorded which). It is not recorded whose cells these are; they may come from a transplant donor. This chain connects TRBV5-6 to TRBJ2-7, with 9 bases that match TRBD2. In DNA, the CDR3 is TGTGCCAGCAGCTTGGTTCTCGTAGCGGGAGCGGGCGAGCAGTACTTC. Its translation: CASSLVLVAGAGEQYF.